This passage covers 21 T cell receptor beta chains from one sample sequenced in a study of response to subunit inactivated influenza vaccine. TCRdb processed the RT-PCR reads anew with MiXCR; each CDR3 protein has one entry. Of some 800,000 distinct CDR3 sequences in the sample, around 20% were seen once. Sequencing used PBMCs from blood, obtained roughly 5 days after vaccination. The receptor source for this set is a man aged 50 to 60 who received an inactivated influenza vaccine.

V is TRBV7-2 and J is TRBJ2-5; 12 bases line up with TRBD2. The junction had 9 bases not matched to a gene; V was cut back by 2 bases and J by 5 bases. Germline CDR1 and CDR2: SGHTA and FQGNSA. The CDR3 has 17 amino acids. The CDR3 sequence is CASSLIFVTSGGETQYF. CDR3 DNA sequence: TGTGCCAGCAGCTTAATATTCGTCACTAGCGGGGGGGAGACCCAGTACTTC.

Notes on this clonotype: A much larger clone is a single base away; this may be a read error. The V and J genes are TRBV7-9 and TRBJ1-5; D gene unclear. This CDR3 region has 12 residues. The germline V gene has CDR1 SEHNR and CDR2 FQNEAQ (reference sequence). The CDR3 protein is CASSLAYQPQQF. CDR3 nucleotide sequence: TGTGCCAGCAGCTTAGCCTATCAGCCCCAGCAATTT.

This clonotype has just a few counts. This sequence joins TRBV5-6 and TRBJ2-5; D is possibly TRBD1 or TRBD2 (6 bases each). Germline-derived CDR1 and CDR2 are SGHDT and YYEEEE. The CDR3 is made up of 14 amino acids. V was pared by 1 base and J by 3 bases, with 10 bases between. This CDR3 is CASSLPGGKETQYF. CDR3 DNA sequence: TGTGCCAGCAGCTTGCCCGGGGGCAAAGAGACCCAGTACTTC.

This chain connects TRBV7-2 to TRBJ1-6; the D gene is possibly TRBD1 (5 bases). V lost 0 bases to trimming and J lost 6 bases, with 12 bases between them. The CDR3 consists of 16 residues. Germline CDR1 is SGHTA and CDR2 is FQGNSA. CDR3 DNA: TGTGCCAGCAGCTTAGCGCCCTCGGGGGTTAATTCACCCCTCCACTTT. Its translation is CASSLAPSGVNSPLHF. Complete variable domain (other parts from reference TRBV7-2 and TRBJ1-6): GAGVSQSPSNKVTEKGKDVELRCDPISGHTALYWYRQSLGQGLEFLIYFQGNSAPDKSGLPSDRFSAERTGGSVSTLTIQRTQQEDSAVYLCASSLAPSGVNSPLHFGNGTRLTVT.

The chain has TRBV7-9 and TRBJ1-3; D call uncertain. CDR3 length equals 15 residues. Per germline, CDR1 SEHNR and CDR2 FQNEAQ (reference sequence). Trimming took 0 bases from V and 4 from J, leaving 10 bases between them. The CDR3 protein is CASSLASGSGNTIYF. CDR3 bases: TGTGCCAGCAGCTTAGCGTCAGGAAGCGGAAACACCATATATTTT.

A few counts support this clonotype. The gene calls are TRBV4-2 and TRBJ1-6; D call uncertain. The CDR3 sequence is 15 residues long. V was trimmed by 0 bases and J by 9 bases, leaving 12 bases between them. Germline V CDR1 and CDR2: LGHNA, YNFKEQ. The CDR3 protein is CASSQDPSLGSPLHF. The DNA of the CDR3 is TGTGCCAGCAGCCAAGATCCCAGTCTTGGTTCACCCCTCCACTTT.

The V gene is TRBV9, the J gene TRBJ2-6; D may be TRBD1 (6 bases). Germline values: CDR1 SGDLS, CDR2 YYNGEE. There are 17 residues in the CDR3. Trimming cost V 4 bases and J 1 base, with 15 bases left between them. The CDR3 coding sequence is TGTGCCAGCAGCCCCCGACAGGCTCCTTCTGGGGCCAACGTCCTGACTTTC. Amino acids: CASSPRQAPSGANVLTF. The variable domain in full, with the rest retrieved from reference TRBV9 and TRBJ2-6, is DSGVTQTPKHLITATGQRVTLRCSPRSGDLSVYWYQQSLDQGLQFLIQYYNGEERAKGNILERFSAQQFPDLHSELNLSSLELGDSALYFCASSPRQAPSGANVLTFGAGSRLTVL.

This clonotype occurred a few times. The chain is built from TRBV10-3 and TRBJ2-7; D is uncertain. The CDR3 consists of 13 residues. Trimming removed 5 bases at V and 0 bases at J, with 8 bases between. Germline V gene data show CDR1 as ENHRY and CDR2 as SYGVKD. The CDR3 DNA reads as TGTGCCATCAGTAAGGCAGACTCCTACGAGCAGTACTTC. Encoded protein: CAISKADSYEQYF.

In its sample, this clonotype was seen a few times. V is TRBV12-3 or TRBV12-4 and J is TRBJ2-7; 11 bases match TRBD2. The CDR3 has 22 residues. V was pared by 3 bases and J by 5 bases, with 27 bases of the junction left unmatched. CDR3 residues: CASSFAGGRWTSGLPLSDEQYF. The CDR3 DNA is TGTGCCAGCAGTTTCGCGGGGGGCCGCTGGACTAGCGGGCTCCCCTTATCGGACGAGCAGTACTTC.

The table lists this clonotype with a few counts. The CDR3 DNA reads as TGCGCCAGCAGCTTGGAGGAACAGGGGCGTGACGGGGAGACCCAGTACTTC. This sequence encodes CASSLEEQGRDGETQYF. V is TRBV5-1 and J is TRBJ2-5, with 7 bases identical to TRBD1. From germline, CDR1 is SGHRS and CDR2 YFSETQ. V lost 0 bases, J lost 5 bases, and 13 bases stayed unmatched. The CDR3 runs to 17 residues.

The chain recombines TRBV21-1 with TRBJ2-3. TRBV21-1 is shown as a pseudogene. This CDR3 spans 13 amino acids. In DNA form, the CDR3 reads TGTGCCAGCAGCAAAGGTCGGGCAGATACGCAGTATTTT. Translated, it gives CASSKGRADTQYF.

This clonotype has at least ten counts. A read error may account for a junction end that differs from germline. The J gene is TRBJ1-6, the V gene TRBV7-2; D call uncertain. The CDR3 has 14 residues. In germline, CDR1 is SGHTA, CDR2 FQGNSA. CDR3 coding DNA: TGCGCCAGCAGCCACAGCTCCTATAATTCACCCCTCCACTTT. Translated: CASSHSSYNSPLHF.

The CDR3 DNA reads as TGTGCCAGCAGTAAGACTAGCGGGAGGGCCGTAGGAGGCAATGAGCAGTTCTTC. This sequence encodes CASSKTSGRAVGGNEQFF. V is TRBV2 and J is TRBJ2-1; 14 positions match TRBD2. Germline trimming cut 5 bases from V and 6 bases from J; bases unmatched to any gene: 12. CDR3 size: 18 residues. CDR1 is SNHLY and CDR2 is FYNNEI in the germline V gene. The full variable domain, in which reference TRBV2 and TRBJ2-1 provide the parts outside the CDR3, is EPEVTQTPSHQVTQMGQEVILRCVPISNHLYFYWYRQILGQKVEFLVSFYNNEISEKSEIFDDQFSVERPDGSNFTLKIRSTKLEDSAMYFCASSKTSGRAVGGNEQFFGPGTRLTVL.

The rearrangement links TRBV6-1 to TRBJ2-5; the match to TRBD1 covers 10 bases. CDR1 is MNHNS, CDR2 SASEGT, per germline. This CDR3 is built from 15 residues. Losses at the gene ends were 6 bases for V and 1 base for J; bases not matched to a gene: 5. The CDR3 is CASRPTGGSQETQYF. The CDR3 DNA reads as TGTGCCAGCAGACCGACAGGGGGCTCCCAAGAGACCCAGTACTTC.

This clonotype has just a few counts. V gene TRBV12-3 or TRBV12-4 combines with J gene TRBJ1-4, with D maybe TRBD1 (5 bases). Deletions cut 6 bases from V and 10 bases from J, with 6 bases between. This CDR3 is 10 amino acids long. For the CDR3, the DNA is TGTGCCAGCAGGGGGACAAAACTGTTTTTT. Translated: CASRGTKLFF.

The J gene is TRBJ1-2, the V gene TRBV6-1; D ambiguous. CDR1 and CDR2 (germline): MNHNS, SASEGT. The CDR3 length is 14 residues. Deletions cut 6 bases from V and 0 bases from J, with 11 bases between. Here the CDR3 reads CASSPGRSNYGYTF. The CDR3 DNA is TGTGCCAGCAGCCCCGGGAGATCTAACTATGGCTACACCTTC.

The CDR3 nucleotides read TGTGCCAGCAGACGAGAGCATGGGGACACTTACGAGCAGTACTTC. Residues: CASRREHGDTYEQYF. This chain joins TRBV7-9 and TRBJ2-7; D perhaps matches TRBD1 (6 bases). Germline CDR1 SEHNR, CDR2 FQNEAQ (reference sequence). V shed 6 bases and J shed 4 bases, with 19 bases lying between them. This CDR3 is 15 amino acids long. The full variable domain, with the rest looked up from reference TRBV7-9 and TRBJ2-7, is DTGVSQNPRHKITKRGQNVTFRCDPISEHNRLYWYRQTLGQGPEFLTYFQNEAQLEKSRLLSDRFSAERPKGSFSTLEIQRTEQGDSAMYLCASRREHGDTYEQYFGPGTRLTVT.

The chain carries TRBV5-1 and TRBJ2-3; D possibly corresponds to TRBD2 (6 bases). Trimming stripped 5 bases from V and 1 base from J, with 17 bases between. The CDR3 totals 16 residues. Germline CDR1 and CDR2: SGHRS and YFSETQ. CDR3 sequence (DNA): TGCGCCAGCAGAGAAGGGACTGGATTACGCACAGATACGCAGTATTTT. It is translated as CASREGTGLRTDTQYF.

The DNA of the CDR3 is TGTGCCAGCAGCCTCGGGACTTCGGGAGGCTACACCTTC. This encodes CASSLGTSGGYTF. V usage is TRBV9 and J usage is TRBJ1-2; D is possibly TRBD1 (5 bases). Germline lookup yields CDR1 SGDLS and CDR2 YYNGEE. The V gene lost 4 bases and the J gene lost 8 bases, with 15 bases spanning the gap. The length of the CDR3 is 13 residues.

This clonotype was found a few times. This chain connects TRBV28 to TRBJ1-1; no reliable D call. Trimming took 2 bases from V and 4 from J, leaving 8 bases between them. This CDR3 is built from 13 residues. CDR1 is MDHEN, CDR2 SYDVKM, per germline. The CDR3 nucleotides are TGTGCCAGCAGTTTAATAGGGCCCACTGAAGCTTTCTTT. Its translation is CASSLIGPTEAFF.

This chain joins TRBV14 and TRBJ2-1, with TRBD1 as a possible D gene (6 bases). Trimming stripped 2 bases from V and 10 bases from J, with 15 bases between. The CDR3 totals 14 residues. CDR1 and CDR2 (germline): SGHDN, FVKESK. The CDR3 reads CASSQHRGSGEQFF. The CDR3 DNA follows: TGTGCCAGCAGCCAACATAGGGGGTCGGGCGAGCAGTTCTTC.